The clone carrying this T cell receptor (beta chain) appeared once. This specimen belongs to a study of blood T cell repertoires in COVID-19. Assay used: immunoSEQ multiplex PCR; TCRdb lists only in-frame clones, some missing. The table includes fewer than 300,000 clones, roughly 88% detected once. The CDR3 runs to 15 residues. Germline V lookup: CDR1 MNHEY, CDR2 SVGAGI. V lost 10 bases and J 5 bases, leaving 20 bases between the germline ends. This clonotype was sampled from a woman in her twenties or thirties who had recovered from COVID-19. The chain employs TRBV6-5 and TRBJ1-4, with a tentative D call TRBD1 (6 bases). What was sequenced was PBMCs or T cells enriched from blood (not recorded which). CDR3 loop: CATKRAQGINEKLFF. The CDR3 DNA follows: TGTGCCACCAAGAGGGCGCAGGGGATAAATGAAAAACTGTTTTTT.